One and the same sample provided the 24 T cell receptor beta chains below, sequenced in a study of blood T cell repertoires in COVID-19. Produced via immunoSEQ multiplex PCR; TCRdb's table is partial and in-frame only. The sample lists about 480,000 clones; 70% to 90% were seen once. The sample was peripheral blood. These receptors were collected from a woman aged 45-59 years with COVID-19, enrolled during active disease.

The V gene is TRBV6-6, the J gene TRBJ1-2; possibly TRBD1 for D (5 bases). Between the trimmed V and J ends, which lost 2 bases and 2 bases, there was a span of 6 bases. CDR3 size: 13 residues. Germline V CDR1 and CDR2: MNHNY, SVGAGI (reference sequence). DNA of the CDR3: TGTGCCAGCAGTTACGGGGCCAACTATGGCTACACCTTC. Its protein product is CASSYGANYGYTF.

This chain uses TRBV30 with TRBJ2-1, with unresolved D. CDR3 size: 14 residues. Trimming took 4 bases from V and 0 from J, leaving 10 bases between them. Germline CDR1 is GTSNPN and CDR2 is SVGIG (reference sequence). CDR3 in DNA: TGTGCCTGGACAGGAAAAAGCTCCTACAATGAGCAGTTCTTC. Protein: CAWTGKSSYNEQFF.

This clone was seen a single time. This rearrangement joins TRBV24-1 to TRBJ1-4; D unresolved. The ends were cut back, 3 bases at V and 10 bases at J, with 11 bases in the middle. This CDR3 spans 13 amino acids. CDR1 is KGHDR and CDR2 is SFDVKD in the germline V gene. DNA for the CDR3: TGTGCCACCAGTGATAGCAAGGAGAGAAAACTGTTTTTT. Its protein product is CATSDSKERKLFF.

The chain combines TRBV29-1 with TRBJ2-7; 11 bases line up with TRBD1. CDR3 length: 13 amino acids. V was pared by 7 bases and J by 2 bases, with 4 bases of the junction left unmatched. Germline V gene data show CDR1 as SQVTM and CDR2 as ANQGSEA. This CDR3 reads CSAKDRGPYEQYF. CDR3 bases: TGCAGCGCGAAGGACAGGGGGCCCTACGAGCAGTACTTC.

The J gene is TRBJ1-1, the V gene TRBV4-2, with a possible D match to TRBD1 (5 bases). Germline values: CDR1 LGHNA, CDR2 YNFKEQ. There are 14 residues in the CDR3. The germline V and J ends were trimmed by 3 bases and 2 bases, with 10 bases remaining between them. CDR3 protein: CASSHPQGNTEAFF. CDR3 nucleotides: TGTGCCAGCAGCCATCCTCAGGGTAACACTGAAGCTTTCTTT.

The chain has TRBV18 and TRBJ2-2; weak D call: TRBD1 (6 bases). Per germline, CDR1 KGHSH and CDR2 LQKENI. The CDR3 is made up of 16 amino acids. Trimming removed 3 bases from V and 0 bases from J, with 11 bases in between. DNA for the CDR3: TGTGCCAGCTCACCCCGGACAGCCCCGAACACCGGGGAGCTGTTTTTT. Its protein product is CASSPRTAPNTGELFF.

This chain uses TRBV21-1 with TRBJ1-1. TRBV21-1 is flagged as a pseudogene. This CDR3 has 17 amino acids. In DNA, the CDR3 is TGTGCCAGCAGCAAAGGCCTATACCCTCCGGTGGTGCCTGAAGCTTTCTTT. This sequence encodes CASSKGLYPPVVPEAFF.

V and J are TRBV27 and TRBJ1-2, with D possibly TRBD1 on 5 matching bases. This CDR3 comprises 14 residues. Germline V gene data show CDR1 as MNHEY and CDR2 as SMNVEV (reference sequence). Trimming pared 5 bases from V and 1 base from J, leaving 11 bases between. The CDR3 region has the DNA TGTGCCAGCAGTCTGCGGGGGGTTAACTATGGCTACACCTTC. Residues: CASSLRGVNYGYTF.

Only a few counts were recorded for this clone. This chain joins TRBV28 and TRBJ1-3; D call uncertain. V lost 6 bases to trimming and J lost 4 bases, with 13 bases between them. The CDR3 contains 14 residues. The germline V gene encodes CDR1 MDHEN and CDR2 SYDVKM. The CDR3 DNA follows: TGTGCCAGCAGGCGCCCAGAGGAGGGAAACACCATATATTTT. Translation gives CASRRPEEGNTIYF.

V gene TRBV5-1 combines with J gene TRBJ2-3; D perhaps matches TRBD2 (6 bases). V was shortened by 3 bases and J by 2 bases, with 13 bases between the two germline ends. CDR1 SGHRS and CDR2 YFSETQ come from the germline V gene. The CDR3 consists of 15 residues. The CDR3 region has the DNA TGCGCCAGCAGCTCCGTGGCGGGGATCACAGATACGCAGTATTTT. It encodes CASSSVAGITDTQYF.

The chain recombines TRBV9 with TRBJ2-5; 7 positions agree with TRBD1. Germline loops: CDR1 SGDLS, CDR2 YYNGEE. V lost 4 bases to trimming and J lost 3 bases; unmatched junction nucleotides: 15. The CDR3 sequence is 17 residues long. The CDR3 loop is CASSNEGAGRGKETQYF. The CDR3 nucleotides read TGTGCCAGCAGCAATGAGGGGGCAGGGAGAGGGAAAGAGACCCAGTACTTC.

The chain joins TRBV20-1 to TRBJ2-3; 10 nucleotides match TRBD2. Germline V gene data show CDR1 as DFQATT and CDR2 as SNEGSKA (reference sequence). The CDR3 sequence is 14 residues long. The V gene end was trimmed by 3 bases and the J gene end by 5 bases; junction bases not matched to a gene: 5. For the CDR3, the DNA is TGCAGTGCTAGTGAGCGGGGGGGCGGAGATACGCAGTATTTT. It yields the protein CSASERGGGDTQYF.

CDR3: CATSPGTGVSNTEAFF. CDR3 sequence (DNA): TGCGCCACCTCACCCGGGACAGGGGTTTCAAACACTGAAGCTTTCTTT. V usage is TRBV10-2 and J usage is TRBJ1-1, with 10 bases lining up with TRBD1. The V and J ends lost 10 bases and 2 bases, in that order; junction bases with no gene match: 13. CDR1 is WSHSY, CDR2 SAAADI, per germline. The CDR3 is made up of 16 amino acids.

The V and J genes are TRBV3-1 (or the pseudogene TRBV3-2) and TRBJ1-4, with 7 positions matching TRBD1. The germline V gene encodes CDR1 LGHDT and CDR2 YNNKEL (reference sequence). The CDR3 is 15 amino acids. Trimming removed 3 bases from V and 2 bases from J; junction bases left unmatched: 3. CDR3 region: CASSQNRGTNEKLFF. The CDR3 nucleotides are TGTGCCAGCAGCCAGAACAGGGGTACTAATGAAAAACTGTTTTTT.

V usage is TRBV11-3 and J usage is TRBJ2-7; a weak D match, TRBD1 (6 bases). This CDR3 is 14 amino acids long. The germline gives CDR1 SGHNT, CDR2 YENEEA. Trimming pared 5 bases from V and 3 bases from J, leaving 14 bases between. CDR3 sequence reads: CASSQAGDDYEQYF. As DNA, the CDR3 is TGTGCCAGCAGCCAAGCAGGGGACGACTACGAGCAGTACTTC.

The chain recombines TRBV24-1 with TRBJ1-6; 10 nucleotides match TRBD1. The CDR3 sequence is 16 residues long. From germline, CDR1 is KGHDR and CDR2 SFDVKD. The V and J ends lost 9 bases and 0 bases, in that order; junction bases with no gene match: 4. CDR3 sequence reads: CATGDRGSSYNSPLHF. CDR3 nucleotides: TGTGCCACCGGGGACAGGGGCAGCTCCTATAATTCACCCCTCCACTTT.

The V and J genes are TRBV30 and TRBJ1-1; the D gene is possibly TRBD1 (5 bases). Trimming took 2 bases from V and 2 from J, leaving 9 bases between them. Germline V gene data show CDR1 as GTSNPN and CDR2 as SVGIG (reference sequence). This CDR3 is built from 13 residues. CDR3 sequence: CAWSRTTNTEAFF. In nucleotides, the CDR3 is TGTGCCTGGAGTCGGACAACAAACACTGAAGCTTTCTTT.

V and J are TRBV19 and TRBJ2-1; 8 bases fit TRBD2. The V and J ends lost 1 base and 4 bases, in that order; junction bases with no gene match: 15. Germline CDR1 reads LNHDA; CDR2 reads SQIVND (reference sequence). This CDR3 spans 19 amino acids. The DNA for the CDR3 is TGTGCCAGTAGTATAGCTTCCCTCTCCGGGGGGGCCCGGTACAATGAGCAGTTCTTC. Translation: CASSIASLSGGARYNEQFF.

The V and J genes are TRBV29-1 and TRBJ1-1; 9 nucleotides match TRBD1. V lost 7 bases and J lost 2; bases outside the gene matches: 5. The CDR3 has 13 amino acids. From germline, CDR1 is SQVTM and CDR2 ANQGSEA. The CDR3 bases are TGCAGCGCTAGGGGACAGGGTAACACTGAAGCTTTCTTT. It yields the protein CSARGQGNTEAFF.

This chain connects TRBV11-2 to TRBJ2-2; D is ambiguous. Trimming took 4 bases from V and 0 from J, leaving 12 bases between them. Looked up from germline, CDR1 is SGHAT and CDR2 is FQNNGV. This CDR3 contains 16 residues. In DNA, the CDR3 is TGTGCCAGCAGCTCGAACCACCTAGCGAACACCGGGGAGCTGTTTTTT. It encodes CASSSNHLANTGELFF.

V gene TRBV5-1 combines with J gene TRBJ2-5; no definite D call. The CDR3 covers 16 residues. V lost 0 bases to trimming and J lost 1 base, with 13 bases between them. Germline CDR1 and CDR2: SGHRS and YFSETQ. CDR3 sequence: CASSLDVSTTQETQYF. CDR3 nucleotides: TGCGCCAGCAGCTTGGATGTCAGTACCACCCAAGAGACCCAGTACTTC.

This chain joins TRBV3-1 (or the pseudogene TRBV3-2) and TRBJ2-1; 7 bases line up with TRBD2. V was clipped by 0 bases and J by 7 bases; unmatched bases: 12. The CDR3 runs 17 residues. CDR1 is LGHDT, CDR2 YNNKEL, per germline (reference sequence). The CDR3 is CASSQDFAASGGNEQFF. CDR3 nucleotide sequence: TGTGCCAGCAGCCAAGATTTCGCGGCTAGCGGAGGAAATGAGCAGTTCTTC.

The CDR3 loop is CASSQDPTSRSYEQYF. CDR3 DNA: TGTGCCAGCAGCCAAGATCCGACTAGCCGATCCTACGAGCAGTACTTC. The J gene is TRBJ2-7, the V gene TRBV4-2, with TRBD2 matching over 7 bases. Germline trimming cut 0 bases from V and 1 base from J; bases unmatched to any gene: 6. CDR1 LGHNA and CDR2 YNFKEQ come from the germline V gene. CDR3 length: 16 residues.

The J gene is TRBJ1-4, the V gene TRBV2; D is unresolved. Deletions cut 5 bases from V and 7 bases from J, with 11 bases between. This CDR3 spans 13 amino acids. The germline gives CDR1 SNHLY, CDR2 FYNNEI. The CDR3 region has the DNA TGTGCCAGCAGTACGGGGTTGGGTGAAAAACTGTTTTTT. Amino acids: CASSTGLGEKLFF.